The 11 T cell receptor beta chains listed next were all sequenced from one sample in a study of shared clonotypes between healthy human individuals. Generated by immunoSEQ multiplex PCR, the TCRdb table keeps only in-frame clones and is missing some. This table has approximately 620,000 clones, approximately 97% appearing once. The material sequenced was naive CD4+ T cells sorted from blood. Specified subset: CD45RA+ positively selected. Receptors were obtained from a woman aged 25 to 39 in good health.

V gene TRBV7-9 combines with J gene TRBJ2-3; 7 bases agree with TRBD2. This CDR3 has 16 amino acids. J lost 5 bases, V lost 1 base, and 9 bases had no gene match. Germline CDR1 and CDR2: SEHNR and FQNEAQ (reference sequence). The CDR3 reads CASSLGVAGVGDTQYF. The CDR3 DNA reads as TGTGCCAGCAGCTTAGGAGTAGCGGGTGTGGGAGATACGCAGTATTTT. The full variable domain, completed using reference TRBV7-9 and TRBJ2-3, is DTGVSQNPRHKITKRGQNVTFRCDPISEHNRLYWYRQTLGQGPEFLTYFQNEAQLEKSRLLSDRFSAERPKGSFSTLEIQRTEQGDSAMYLCASSLGVAGVGDTQYFGPGTRLTVL.

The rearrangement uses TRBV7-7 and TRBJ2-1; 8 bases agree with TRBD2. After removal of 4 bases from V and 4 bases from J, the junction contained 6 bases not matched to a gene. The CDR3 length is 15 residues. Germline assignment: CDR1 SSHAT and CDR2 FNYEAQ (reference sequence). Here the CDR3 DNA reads TGTGCCAGCAGCTCAATAGCGGGAACGTACAATGAGCAGTTCTTC. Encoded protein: CASSSIAGTYNEQFF. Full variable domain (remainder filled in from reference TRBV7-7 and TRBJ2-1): GAGVSQSPRYKVTKRGQDVTLRCDPISSHATLYWYQQALGQGPEFLTYFNYEAQPDKSGLPSDRFSAERPEGSISTLTIQRTEQRDSAMYRCASSSIAGTYNEQFFGPGTRLTVL.

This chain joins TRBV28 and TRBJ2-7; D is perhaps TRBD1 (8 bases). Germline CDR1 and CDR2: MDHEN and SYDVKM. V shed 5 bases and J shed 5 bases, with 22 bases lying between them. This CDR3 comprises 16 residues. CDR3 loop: CASSPGGAGREHEQYF. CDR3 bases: TGTGCCAGCAGTCCAGGGGGCGCTGGGCGGGAGCACGAGCAGTACTTC.

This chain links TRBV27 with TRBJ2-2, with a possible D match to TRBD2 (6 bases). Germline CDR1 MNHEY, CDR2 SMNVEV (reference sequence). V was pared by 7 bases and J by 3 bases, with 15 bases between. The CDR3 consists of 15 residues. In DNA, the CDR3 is TGTGCCAGCACCCGCGGGACCTCGGACACCGGGGAGCTGTTTTTT. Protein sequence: CASTRGTSDTGELFF.

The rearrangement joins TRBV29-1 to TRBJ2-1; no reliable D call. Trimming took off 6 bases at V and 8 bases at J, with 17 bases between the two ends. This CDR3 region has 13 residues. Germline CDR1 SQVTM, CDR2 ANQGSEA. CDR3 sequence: CSVDANLRYEQFF. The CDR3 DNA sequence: TGCAGCGTCGATGCCAACCTCAGGTATGAGCAGTTCTTC.

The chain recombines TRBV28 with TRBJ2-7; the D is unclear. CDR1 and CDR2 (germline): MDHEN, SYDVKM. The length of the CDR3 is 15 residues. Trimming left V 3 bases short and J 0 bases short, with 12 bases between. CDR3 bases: TGTGCCAGCAGTTTGAGGCTCTCCGGCTCCTACGAGCAGTACTTC. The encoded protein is CASSLRLSGSYEQYF.

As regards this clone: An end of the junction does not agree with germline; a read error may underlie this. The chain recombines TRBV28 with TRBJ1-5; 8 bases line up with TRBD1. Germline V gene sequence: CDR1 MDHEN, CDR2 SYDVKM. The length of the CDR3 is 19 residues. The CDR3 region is CASSLSTLGPGGLDQPQHF. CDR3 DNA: TGTGCCAGCAGCTTATCAACCCTCGGTCCAGGGGGCTTGGATCAGCCCCAGCATTTT.

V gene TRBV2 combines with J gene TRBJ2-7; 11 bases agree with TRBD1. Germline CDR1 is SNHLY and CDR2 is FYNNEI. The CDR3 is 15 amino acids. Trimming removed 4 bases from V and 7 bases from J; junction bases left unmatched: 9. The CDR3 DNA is TGTGCCAGCAGTGGCTCCGGGACAGGGGGGAGGGAGCAGTACTTC. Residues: CASSGSGTGGREQYF.

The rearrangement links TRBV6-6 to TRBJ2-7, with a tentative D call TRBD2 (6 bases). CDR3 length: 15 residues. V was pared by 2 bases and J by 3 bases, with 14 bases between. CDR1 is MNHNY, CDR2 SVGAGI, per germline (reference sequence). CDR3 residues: CASSYERVEFYEQYF. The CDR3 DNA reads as TGTGCCAGCAGTTACGAGCGGGTAGAATTCTACGAGCAGTACTTC.

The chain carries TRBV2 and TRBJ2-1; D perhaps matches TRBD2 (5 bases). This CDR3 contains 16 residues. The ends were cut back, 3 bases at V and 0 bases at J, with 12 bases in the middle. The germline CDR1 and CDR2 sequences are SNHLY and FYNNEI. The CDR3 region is CASSDSRVSSYNEQFF. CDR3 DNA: TGTGCCAGCAGTGATTCGCGGGTGAGCTCCTACAATGAGCAGTTCTTC. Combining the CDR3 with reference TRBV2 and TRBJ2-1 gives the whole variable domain EPEVTQTPSHQVTQMGQEVILRCVPISNHLYFYWYRQILGQKVEFLVSFYNNEISEKSEIFDDQFSVERPDGSNFTLKIRSTKLEDSAMYFCASSDSRVSSYNEQFFGPGTRLTVL.

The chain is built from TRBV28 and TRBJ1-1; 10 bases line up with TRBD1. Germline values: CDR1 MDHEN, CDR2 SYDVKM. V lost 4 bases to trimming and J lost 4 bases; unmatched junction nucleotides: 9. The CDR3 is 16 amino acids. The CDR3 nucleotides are TGTGCCAGCAGTTACCCCGGGACAGGGGTTTCCACTGAAGCTTTCTTT. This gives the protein CASSYPGTGVSTEAFF.